Listed below are T cell receptor beta chains from one sample, sequenced in a study of T-cell reconstitution after alpha-beta-depleted transplantation in children. TCRdb called the PCR reads again in MiXCR, with one record for every CDR3 protein. This sample has about 420,000 distinct CDR3 sequences, with 11% found just once. Sequencing used PBMCs from the stem cell graft donor, obtained from the stem cell graft. Source of these receptors: a human donor who donated a stem cell graft to a child with acute myeloid leukemia. The CDR3 runs from the conserved cysteine through the conserved F or W. The D gene is left open where the match is weak. Not every row has a clone size; where given, it reads once, few, many or a size class.

v_gene	abundance	d_gene	j_gene	CDR3aa	CDR3nt
TRBV5-1	few	.	TRBJ2-5	CASSLGELRETQYF	TGCGCCAGCAGCTTGGGGGAGCTCCGAGAGACCCAGTACTTC
TRBV5-4	.	.	TRBJ2-1	CASSSGSANSYNEQFF	TGTGCCAGCAGTTCGGGGTCAGCGAACTCCTACAATGAGCAGTTCTTC
TRBV5-1	.	.	TRBJ1-2	CASSLDPSDGYTF	TGCGCCAGCAGCTTGGACCCATCAGATGGCTACACCTTC
TRBV11-1	few	.	TRBJ1-1	CASSRPGGTEAFF	TGTGCCAGCAGCCGTCCGGGGGGAACTGAAGCTTTCTTT
TRBV7-2	.	.	TRBJ2-5	CASTLGSFWGAGETQYF	TGTGCCAGCACCTTAGGGTCCTTCTGGGGGGCGGGAGAGACCCAGTACTTC
TRBV29-1	.	.	TRBJ2-5	CSVAPKETQYF	TGCAGCGTTGCCCCTAAAGAGACCCAGTACTTC
TRBV29-1	many	TRBD2	TRBJ2-5	CSVEGGGAGETQYF	TGCAGCGTTGAAGGCGGGGGGGCCGGGGAGACCCAGTACTTC
TRBV2	few	.	TRBJ1-5	CASSDRGGNQPQHF	TGTGCCAGCAGTGACAGGGGAGGCAATCAGCCCCAGCATTTT
TRBV7-9	few	.	TRBJ1-2	CASSLGPTGGYTF	TGTGCCAGCAGCTTAGGGCCAACGGGGGGCTACACCTTC
TRBV20-1	.	.	TRBJ1-1	CSHYRATEAFF	TGCAGTCACTACAGAGCGACTGAAGCTTTCTTT